This T cell receptor (beta chain) is from a study of blood T cell repertoires in COVID-19. Produced via immunoSEQ multiplex PCR; TCRdb's table is partial and in-frame only. The sample shows 130,000 to 150,000 clones, roughly nine tenths of them seen only once. The sequenced sample was peripheral blood. The origin of this receptor is a human donor in a cohort sampled during active COVID-19.

CDR3 protein: CASSLKPGTGNTGELFF. CDR3 DNA: TGTGCCAGCAGCTTAAAGCCGGGGACAGGGAACACCGGGGAGCTGTTTTTT. This sequence joins TRBV7-3 and TRBJ2-2; 8 bases map to TRBD1. The CDR3 consists of 17 residues. The germline V gene has CDR1 SGHTA and CDR2 FQGTGA. The V segment lost 1 base and the J segment 1 base; nucleotides outside the gene matches: 5.